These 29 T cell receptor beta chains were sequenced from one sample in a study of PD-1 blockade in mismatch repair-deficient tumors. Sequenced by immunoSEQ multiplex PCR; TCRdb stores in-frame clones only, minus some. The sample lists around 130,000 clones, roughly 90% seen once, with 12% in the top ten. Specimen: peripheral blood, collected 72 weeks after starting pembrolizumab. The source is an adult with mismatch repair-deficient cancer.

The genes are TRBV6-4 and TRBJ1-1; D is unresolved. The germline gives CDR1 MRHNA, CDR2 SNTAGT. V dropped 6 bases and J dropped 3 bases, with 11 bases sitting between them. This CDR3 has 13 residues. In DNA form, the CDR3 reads TGTGCCAGCAGGGCAAGGATGGACACTGAAGCTTTCTTT. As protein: CASRARMDTEAFF.

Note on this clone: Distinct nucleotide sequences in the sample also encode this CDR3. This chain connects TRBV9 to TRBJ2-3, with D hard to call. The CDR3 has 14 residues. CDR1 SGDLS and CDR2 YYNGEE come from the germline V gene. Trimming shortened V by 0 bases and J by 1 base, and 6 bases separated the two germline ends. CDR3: CASSVEGGTDTQYF. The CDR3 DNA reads TGTGCCAGCAGCGTAGAGGGCGGCACAGATACGCAGTATTTT.

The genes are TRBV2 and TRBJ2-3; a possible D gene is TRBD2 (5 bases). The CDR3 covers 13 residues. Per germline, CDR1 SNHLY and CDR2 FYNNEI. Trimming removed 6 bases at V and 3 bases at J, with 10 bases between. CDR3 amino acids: CASRVGGTDTQYF. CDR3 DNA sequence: TGTGCCAGCAGGGTCGGCGGGACAGATACGCAGTATTTT.

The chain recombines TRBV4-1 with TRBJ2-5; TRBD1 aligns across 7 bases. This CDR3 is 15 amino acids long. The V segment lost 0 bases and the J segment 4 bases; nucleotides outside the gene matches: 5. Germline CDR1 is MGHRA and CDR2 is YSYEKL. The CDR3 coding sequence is TGCGCCAGCAGCCAAGAAGACAGGGTTCGAGAGACCCAGTACTTC. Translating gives CASSQEDRVRETQYF.

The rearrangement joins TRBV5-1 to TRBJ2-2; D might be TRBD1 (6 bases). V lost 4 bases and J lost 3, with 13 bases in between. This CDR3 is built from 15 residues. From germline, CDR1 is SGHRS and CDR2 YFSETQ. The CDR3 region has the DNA TGCGCCAGCAGCGGGGGCGACAGAGACACCGGGGAGCTGTTTTTT. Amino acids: CASSGGDRDTGELFF.

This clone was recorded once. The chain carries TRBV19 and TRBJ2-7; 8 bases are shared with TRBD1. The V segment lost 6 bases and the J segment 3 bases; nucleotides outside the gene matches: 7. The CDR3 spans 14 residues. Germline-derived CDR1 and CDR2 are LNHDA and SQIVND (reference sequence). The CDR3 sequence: CASSRTGGGYEQYF. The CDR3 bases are TGTGCCAGTAGCCGAACAGGGGGAGGCTACGAGCAGTACTTC.

CDR3 in DNA: TGTGCCAGCAGCAGACTAGCAGACACAGATACGCAGTATTTT. This translates into CASSRLADTDTQYF. The chain uses TRBV27 and TRBJ2-3; 7 bases map to TRBD2. The CDR3 is 14 amino acids. J was trimmed by 2 bases and V by 6 bases; bases with no gene match: 5. Germline values: CDR1 MNHEY, CDR2 SMNVEV (reference sequence).

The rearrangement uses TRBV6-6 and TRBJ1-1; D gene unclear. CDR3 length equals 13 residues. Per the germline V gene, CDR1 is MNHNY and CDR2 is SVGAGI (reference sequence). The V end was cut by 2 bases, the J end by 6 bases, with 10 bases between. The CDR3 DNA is TGTGCCAGCAGTTACGGAGGGCGCCCTGAAGCTTTCTTT. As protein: CASSYGGRPEAFF.

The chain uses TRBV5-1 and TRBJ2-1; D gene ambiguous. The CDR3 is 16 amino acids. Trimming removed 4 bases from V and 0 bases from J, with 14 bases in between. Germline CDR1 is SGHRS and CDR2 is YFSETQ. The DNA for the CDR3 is TGCGCCAGCAGCCTGTGGGCAGAAAGCTCCTACAATGAGCAGTTCTTC. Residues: CASSLWAESSYNEQFF. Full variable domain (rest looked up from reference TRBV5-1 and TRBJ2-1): KAGVTQTPRYLIKTRGQQVTLSCSPISGHRSVSWYQQTPGQGLQFLFEYFSETQRNKGNFPGRFSGRQFSNSRSEMNVSTLELGDSALYLCASSLWAESSYNEQFFGPGTRLTVL.

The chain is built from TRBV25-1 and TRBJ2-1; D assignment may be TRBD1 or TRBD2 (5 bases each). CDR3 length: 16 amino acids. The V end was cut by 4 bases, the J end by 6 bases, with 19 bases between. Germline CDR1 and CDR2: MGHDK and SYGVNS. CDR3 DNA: TGTGCCAGCAGTGGGGTAAGGGGAGCTCGGGGCAATGAGCAGTTCTTC. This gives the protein CASSGVRGARGNEQFF.

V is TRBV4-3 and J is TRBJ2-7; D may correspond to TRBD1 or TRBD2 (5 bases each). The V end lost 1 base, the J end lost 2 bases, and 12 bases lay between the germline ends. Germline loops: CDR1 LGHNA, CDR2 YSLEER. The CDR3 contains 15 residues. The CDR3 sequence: CASSQGTPGPYEQYF. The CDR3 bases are TGCGCCAGCAGCCAAGGGACCCCGGGACCCTACGAGCAGTACTTC.

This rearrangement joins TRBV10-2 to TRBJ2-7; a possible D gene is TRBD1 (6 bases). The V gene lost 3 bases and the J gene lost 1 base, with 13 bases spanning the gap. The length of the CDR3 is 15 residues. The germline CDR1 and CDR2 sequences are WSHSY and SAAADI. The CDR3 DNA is TGCGCCAGCAGTGACGTCCGGGACATATCCTACGAGCAGTACTTC. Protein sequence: CASSDVRDISYEQYF.

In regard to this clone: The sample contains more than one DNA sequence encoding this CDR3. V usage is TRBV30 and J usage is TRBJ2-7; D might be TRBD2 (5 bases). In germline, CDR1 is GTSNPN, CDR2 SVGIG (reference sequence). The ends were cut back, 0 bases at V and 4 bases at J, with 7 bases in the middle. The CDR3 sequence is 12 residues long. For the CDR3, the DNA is TGTGCCTGGAGTGTACGGGGTTACGAGCAGTACTTC. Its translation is CAWSVRGYEQYF. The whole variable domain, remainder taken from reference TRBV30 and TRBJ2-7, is SQTIHQWPATLVQPVGSPLSLECTVEGTSNPNLYWYRQAAGRGLQLLFYSVGIGQISSEVPQNLSASRPQDRQFILSSKKLLLSDSGFYLCAWSVRGYEQYFGPGTRLTVT.

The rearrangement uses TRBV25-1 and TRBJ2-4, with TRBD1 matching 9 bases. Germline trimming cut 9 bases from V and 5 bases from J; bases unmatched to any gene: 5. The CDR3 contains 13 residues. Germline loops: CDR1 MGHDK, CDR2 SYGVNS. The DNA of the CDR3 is TGTGCCAGGACACAGGGGGCCCAAAACATTCAGTACTTC. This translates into CARTQGAQNIQYF.

The CDR3 is CASSPRTTEEAFF. As DNA, the CDR3 is TGTGCCAGCTCACCGAGAACCACCGAGGAAGCTTTCTTT. This sequence joins TRBV18 and TRBJ1-1; D gene unclear. Trimming cost V 3 bases and J 8 bases, with 13 bases left between them. CDR1 and CDR2 (germline): KGHSH, LQKENI. The CDR3 sequence is 13 residues long.

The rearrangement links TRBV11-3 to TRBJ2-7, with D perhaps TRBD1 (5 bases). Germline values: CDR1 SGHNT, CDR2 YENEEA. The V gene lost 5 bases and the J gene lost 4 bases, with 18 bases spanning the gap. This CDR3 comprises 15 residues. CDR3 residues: CASSTTRAGRYEQYF. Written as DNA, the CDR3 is TGTGCCAGCAGCACAACCAGGGCAGGGCGATACGAGCAGTACTTC. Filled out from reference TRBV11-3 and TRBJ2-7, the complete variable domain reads EAGVVQSPRYKIIEKKQPVAFWCNPISGHNTLYWYLQNLGQGPELLIRYENEEAVDDSQLPKDRFSAERLKGVDSTLKIQPAELGDSAVYLCASSTTRAGRYEQYFGPGTRLTVT.

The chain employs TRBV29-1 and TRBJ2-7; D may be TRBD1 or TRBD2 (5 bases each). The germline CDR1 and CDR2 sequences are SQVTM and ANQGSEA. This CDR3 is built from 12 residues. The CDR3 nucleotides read TGCAGTGCTCTTTTATTCCGGGACCAGCAGTACTTC. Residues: CSALLFRDQQYF.

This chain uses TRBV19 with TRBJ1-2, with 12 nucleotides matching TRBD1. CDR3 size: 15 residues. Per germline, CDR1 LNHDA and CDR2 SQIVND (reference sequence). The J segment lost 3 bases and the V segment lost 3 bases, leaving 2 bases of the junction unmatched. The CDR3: CASSIGTGGYYGYTF. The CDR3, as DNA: TGTGCCAGTAGTATCGGGACAGGGGGCTACTATGGCTACACCTTC.

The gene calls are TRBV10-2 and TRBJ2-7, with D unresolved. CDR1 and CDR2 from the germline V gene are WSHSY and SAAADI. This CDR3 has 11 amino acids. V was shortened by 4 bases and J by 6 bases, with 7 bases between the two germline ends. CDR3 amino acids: CASSVGGEQYF. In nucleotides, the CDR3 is TGCGCCAGCAGTGTTGGCGGCGAGCAGTACTTC.

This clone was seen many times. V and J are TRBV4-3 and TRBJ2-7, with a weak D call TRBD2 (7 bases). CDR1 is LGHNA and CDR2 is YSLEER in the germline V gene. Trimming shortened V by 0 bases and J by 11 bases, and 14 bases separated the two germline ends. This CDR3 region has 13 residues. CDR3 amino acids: CASSQDGGAEKYF. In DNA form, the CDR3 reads TGCGCCAGCAGCCAAGATGGGGGGGCGGAAAAGTACTTC.

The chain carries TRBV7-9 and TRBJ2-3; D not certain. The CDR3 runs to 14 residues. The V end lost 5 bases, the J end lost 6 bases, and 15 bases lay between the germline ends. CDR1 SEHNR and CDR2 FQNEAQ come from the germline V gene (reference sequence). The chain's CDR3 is CASSGGALKDTQYF. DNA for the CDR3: TGTGCCAGCAGCGGCGGCGCCCTTAAGGATACGCAGTATTTT.

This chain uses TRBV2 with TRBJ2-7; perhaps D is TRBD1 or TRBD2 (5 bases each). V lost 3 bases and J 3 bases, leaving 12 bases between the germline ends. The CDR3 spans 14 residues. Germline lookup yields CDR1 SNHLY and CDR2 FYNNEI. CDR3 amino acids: CASSELGTLYEQYF. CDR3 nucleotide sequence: TGTGCCAGCAGTGAGCTCGGGACCCTCTACGAGCAGTACTTC.

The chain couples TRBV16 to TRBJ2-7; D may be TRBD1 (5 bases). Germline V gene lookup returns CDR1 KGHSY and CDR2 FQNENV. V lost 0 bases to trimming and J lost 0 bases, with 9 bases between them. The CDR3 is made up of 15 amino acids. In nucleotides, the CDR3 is TGTGCCAGCAGCCAATCAGGGGTCTCCTCCTACGAGCAGTACTTC. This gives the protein CASSQSGVSSYEQYF.

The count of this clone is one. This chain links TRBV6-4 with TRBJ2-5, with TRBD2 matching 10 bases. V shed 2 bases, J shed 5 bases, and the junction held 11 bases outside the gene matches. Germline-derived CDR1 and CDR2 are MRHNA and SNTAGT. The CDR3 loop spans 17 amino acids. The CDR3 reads CASSDPPRASGSETQYF. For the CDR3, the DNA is TGTGCCAGCAGTGACCCCCCTAGGGCTAGCGGGAGTGAGACCCAGTACTTC.

Written as DNA, the CDR3 is TGCGCCAGCAGCCAAGGCCAGGGACTGAACTCCTACGAGCAGTACTTC. It is translated as CASSQGQGLNSYEQYF. The chain has TRBV4-1 and TRBJ2-7; D possibly corresponds to TRBD2 (6 bases). The V end lost 1 base, the J end lost 0 bases, and 13 bases lay between the germline ends. CDR3 length equals 16 residues. Germline values: CDR1 MGHRA, CDR2 YSYEKL.

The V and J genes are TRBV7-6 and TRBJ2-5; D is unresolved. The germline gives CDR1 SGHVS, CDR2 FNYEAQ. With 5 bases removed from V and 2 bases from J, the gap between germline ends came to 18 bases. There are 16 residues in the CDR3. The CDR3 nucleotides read TGTGCCAGCAGCCCACCATCAATGGTACGACAAGAGACCCAGTACTTC. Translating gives CASSPPSMVRQETQYF.

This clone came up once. Here the CDR3 DNA reads TGTGCCAGCAGCTCCGGCAGGGAGGGCGATACGCAGTATTTT. It translates to CASSSGREGDTQYF. J is TRBJ2-3 and V is TRBV11-1, with 7 positions matching TRBD2. In germline, CDR1 is SGHAT, CDR2 FQDESV (reference sequence). This CDR3 is 14 amino acids long. V gave up 4 bases and J gave up 6 bases; unmatched junction bases: 7.

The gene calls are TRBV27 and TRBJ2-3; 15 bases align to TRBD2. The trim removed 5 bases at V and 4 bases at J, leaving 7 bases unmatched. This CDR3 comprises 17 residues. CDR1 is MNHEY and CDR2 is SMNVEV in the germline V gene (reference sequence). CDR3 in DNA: TGTGCCAGCAGTCAAGTGGGACTAGCGGGAGGCCCAGATACGCAGTATTTT. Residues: CASSQVGLAGGPDTQYF.

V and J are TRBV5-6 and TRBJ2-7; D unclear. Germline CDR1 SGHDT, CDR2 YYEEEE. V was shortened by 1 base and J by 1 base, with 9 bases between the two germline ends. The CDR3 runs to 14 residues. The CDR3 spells CASSLIRRSYEQYF. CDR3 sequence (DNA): TGTGCCAGCAGCTTGATTCGCCGATCCTACGAGCAGTACTTC.